A selection of T cell receptor beta chains follows, all from one sample in a study of blood T cell repertoires in COVID-19. Repertoires were generated with immunoSEQ multiplex PCR, while TCRdb's copy carries only in-frame clones and drops some. The repertoire includes 30,000 to 45,000 clones, about nine tenths of them detected once, and around 5% sits in the top ten. The sequencing input was peripheral blood. These receptor sequences come from a human donor in a cohort sampled during active COVID-19. The CDR3 runs from the conserved cysteine through the conserved F or W. A D gene is named only where the DNA matches it firmly. Where a row states a size, it is once, few, many or the class of an expanded clone; other rows omit it.

clone_size	v_call	j_call	d_call	cdr3_nt	cdr3_aa
NA	TRBV24-1	TRBJ2-5	TRBD2	TGTGCCACCAGTGATTCCGAACGACTAGCGGGAGTTACGGAGACCCAGTACTTC	CATSDSERLAGVTETQYF
few	TRBV3-1/TRBV3-2	TRBJ2-7	TRBD1	TGTGCCAGCAGCACGACAGGGGTCTACGAGCAGTACTTC	CASSTTGVYEQYF
NA	TRBV25-1	TRBJ1-2	NA	TGTGCCAGCAGTGAATATACCAGGGATGGCTACACCTTC	CASSEYTRDGYTF
NA	TRBV6-2/TRBV6-3	TRBJ2-5	TRBD2	TGTGCCAGCAGCGACGCCCCGGGGGGAGAGACCCAGTACTTC	CASSDAPGGETQYF
once	TRBV27	TRBJ2-5	TRBD1	TGTGCCAGCAGTTCCCTCGACAGGGATGAGACCCAGTACTTC	CASSSLDRDETQYF
NA	TRBV18	TRBJ2-2	NA	TGTGCCAGCTCCTCCCTCGGACAGAACACCGGGGAGCTGTTTTTT	CASSSLGQNTGELFF
NA	TRBV19	TRBJ2-2	TRBD2	TGTGCCAGTAGACCCGAGCGGGGCACGAACACCGGGGAGCTGTTTTTT	CASRPERGTNTGELFF
NA	TRBV10-3	TRBJ2-1	NA	TGTGCCATCAGTGAGGGGGGGGAGCAGTTCTTC	CAISEGGEQFF
NA	TRBV7-6	TRBJ2-1	NA	TGTGCCAGCAGCTTATCGGGAGACTCCTCCTACAATGAGCAGTTCTTC	CASSLSGDSSYNEQFF
few	TRBV6-2/TRBV6-3	TRBJ2-7	NA	TGTGCCAGCAGCCCCCCAGGGACTGGTACCTACGAGCAGTACTTC	CASSPPGTGTYEQYF
NA	TRBV18	TRBJ1-1	TRBD1	TGTGCCAGCTCAGCCGGGACAGGGGGCACTGAAGCTTTCTTT	CASSAGTGGTEAFF
NA	TRBV18	TRBJ1-2	NA	TGTGCCAGCTCAGTCGACGGGAACTATGGCTACACCTTC	CASSVDGNYGYTF
NA	TRBV9	TRBJ1-1	NA	TGTGCCAGCAGCCCCCGGCGGTACACTGAAGCTTTCTTT	CASSPRRYTEAFF
NA	TRBV5-6	TRBJ2-1	NA	TGTGCCAGCAGCTTGAGCTCAGGGTGGTATAATGAGCAGTTCTTC	CASSLSSGWYNEQFF
NA	TRBV6-5	TRBJ1-1	NA	TGTGCCAGCAGTTACTCGAAGCAGGGGAGCACTGAAGCTTTCTTT	CASSYSKQGSTEAFF
NA	TRBV9	TRBJ2-3	NA	TGTGCCAGCAGCGCAAATAGCGGCCTCACAGATACGCAGTATTTT	CASSANSGLTDTQYF
NA	TRBV2	TRBJ1-1	NA	TGTGCCAGCAGTGGGGAGGGTAAGGTCGCTTTCTTT	CASSGEGKVAFF
NA	TRBV12-3/TRBV12-4	TRBJ2-5	NA	TGTGCCAGCAGTCGGACAGCTCAAGAGACCCAGTACTTC	CASSRTAQETQYF
NA	TRBV7-8	TRBJ2-1	NA	TGTGCCAGCAGCTTACATGGCGGATTGAGCTCCTACAATGAGCAGTTCTTC	CASSLHGGLSSYNEQFF
NA	TRBV28	TRBJ1-1	NA	TGTGCCAGCAGCCCCCGACAGATGAACACTGAAGCTTTCTTT	CASSPRQMNTEAFF
once	TRBV7-9	TRBJ2-5	NA	TGTGCCAGCAGCTCGCAACTAGGGTACCAAGAGACCCAGTACTTC	CASSSQLGYQETQYF
NA	TRBV5-5	TRBJ1-6	NA	TGTGCCAGCAGCGGGGAGAGGGATTCACCCCTCCACTTT	CASSGERDSPLHF
NA	TRBV7-9	TRBJ1-6	TRBD1	TGTGCCAGCAGCTTTTCCGACAGGGGGAATTCACCCCTCCACTTT	CASSFSDRGNSPLHF
NA	TRBV2	TRBJ2-1	NA	TGTGCCAGCACCGAGCGGCAGAGCTACAATGAGCAGTTCTTC	CASTERQSYNEQFF
NA	TRBV12-3/TRBV12-4	TRBJ1-2	NA	TGTGCCAGCACCTTCGGTCGGTTGGGCTACACCTTC	CASTFGRLGYTF
NA	TRBV4-3	TRBJ2-1	TRBD2	TGCGCCAGCAGCCACCAGCTAGCGGGAGGCAACAATGAGCAGTTCTTC	CASSHQLAGGNNEQFF
NA	TRBV28	TRBJ2-7	TRBD2	TGTGCCAGCAGTACCGTTGGGAAGCTAGCGGGTGACTACGAGCAGTACTTC	CASSTVGKLAGDYEQYF
NA	TRBV7-8	TRBJ2-7	NA	TGTGCCAGCAGCTTAAGGCGGGCTGGGAACGAGCAGTACTTC	CASSLRRAGNEQYF
NA	TRBV2	TRBJ2-6	TRBD2	TGTGCCAGCACCCGGGGACTAGCGGGAGTCCTTGGGGCCAACGTCCTGACTTTC	CASTRGLAGVLGANVLTF
NA	TRBV3-1/TRBV3-2	TRBJ1-4	NA	TGTGCCAGCAGCCGATTGGGAGATTTAGGGAAACTGTTTTTT	CASSRLGDLGKLFF
NA	TRBV27	TRBJ1-2	TRBD1	TGTGCCAGCAGTTTATCAGGCAGGGGGCATGGCTACACCTTC	CASSLSGRGHGYTF
NA	TRBV28	TRBJ1-3	TRBD1	TGTGCCAGTATTACAGGGGGCACTGGAAACACCATATATTTT	CASITGGTGNTIYF
NA	TRBV18	TRBJ2-5	NA	TGTGCCAGCTCACTAACTAGCCGGGAGACCCAGTACTTC	CASSLTSRETQYF
NA	TRBV6-5	TRBJ1-5	TRBD1	TGTGCCCCTGGACGGGACAGGGAGGACCAGCCCCAGCATTTT	CAPGRDREDQPQHF
NA	TRBV24-1	TRBJ2-2	TRBD2	TGTGCCACTAAGCGGGAGTCCACCGGGGAGCTGTTTTTT	CATKRESTGELFF
NA	TRBV6-2/TRBV6-3	TRBJ2-1	TRBD2	TGTGCCAGCAGTTACTTCCCAGGGGGTCGAGGTCTAGCGGGAGGCTACAATGAGCAGTTCTTC	CASSYFPGGRGLAGGYNEQFF
NA	TRBV15	TRBJ1-4	NA	TGTGCCACCAGCACGAGAGGGGGTCTACAGGAAAAACTGTTTTTT	CATSTRGGLQEKLFF
NA	TRBV9	TRBJ2-7	NA	TGTGCCAGCAGCGACATTAGCGGCGAGCAGTACTTC	CASSDISGEQYF
NA	TRBV10-3	TRBJ1-3	TRBD1	TGTGCCATCAGGGATGGACAGGGGGTTGGAAACACCATATATTTT	CAIRDGQGVGNTIYF
NA	TRBV27	TRBJ1-1	NA	TGTGCCAGCAGACGGGACACGGTAATGGGTGAAGCTTTCTTT	CASRRDTVMGEAFF
NA	TRBV11-2	TRBJ2-2	TRBD2	TGTGCCAGCACGATGACTAGCGGGTTAATCTTGAACACCGGGGAGCTGTTTTTT	CASTMTSGLILNTGELFF
NA	TRBV5-1	TRBJ2-5	NA	TGCGCCAGCAGCTTGGTAGTTCAGGGAGGAGAGACCCAGTACTTC	CASSLVVQGGETQYF
NA	TRBV5-1	TRBJ1-1	NA	TGCGCCAGCAGCTTAAGCACCGGGGTGGGCACTGAAGCTTTCTTT	CASSLSTGVGTEAFF
NA	TRBV6-5	TRBJ1-4	NA	TGTGCCAGCAGTTCCCGACGGGGGAATGAAAAACTGTTTTTT	CASSSRRGNEKLFF
NA	TRBV15	TRBJ1-5	TRBD1	TGTGCCACCAGCACAACGGGACAGGGGTTTAGCAATCAGCCCCAGCATTTT	CATSTTGQGFSNQPQHF
NA	TRBV3-1/TRBV3-2	TRBJ2-7	NA	TGTGCCAGCAGCCGTACAGGGAGGGATAGCTCCTACGAGCAGTACTTC	CASSRTGRDSSYEQYF
NA	TRBV20-1	TRBJ2-5	NA	TGCAGTGTCTATCGGGGGTCCCAGTACTTC	CSVYRGSQYF
NA	TRBV24-1	TRBJ2-5	TRBD1	TGTGCCACCAGTGACCTCAGGACAGGGGTAGGGAAGACCCAGTACTTC	CATSDLRTGVGKTQYF
NA	TRBV28	TRBJ1-1	TRBD1	TGTGCCAGCAGTCTATCCGGGACAGGGGGGGCATCTGAAGCTTTCTTT	CASSLSGTGGASEAFF
NA	TRBV13	TRBJ2-3	TRBD2	TGTGCCAGCAGCTTAGCGGCGGGAGTAGTGGCAGATACGCAGTATTTT	CASSLAAGVVADTQYF
NA	TRBV7-2	TRBJ2-1	NA	TGTGCCAGCAGCTCCCGACTAGAACATGAGCAGTTCTTC	CASSSRLEHEQFF
NA	TRBV5-1	TRBJ2-7	NA	TGCGCCAGCAGCTTGGCGGCGGGACCCTCCTACGAGCAGTACTTC	CASSLAAGPSYEQYF
NA	TRBV2	TRBJ2-4	TRBD2	TGTGCCAGCAGTCAGGGACTAGCGGGAGGCAACATTCAGTACTTC	CASSQGLAGGNIQYF
NA	TRBV19	TRBJ1-1	NA	TGTGCCACCACATCTAGACCGACGAACACTGAAGCTTTCTTT	CATTSRPTNTEAFF
NA	TRBV5-6	TRBJ2-7	NA	TGTGCCAGCAGCTTGACCACTGTCTACTCCTACGAGCAGTACTTC	CASSLTTVYSYEQYF
NA	TRBV30	TRBJ1-5	TRBD1	TGTGCCTGGAGCGTCGACGGGACAGGATTAGGTGCCCAGCATTTT	CAWSVDGTGLGAQHF
NA	TRBV3-1/TRBV3-2	TRBJ2-1	TRBD1	TGTGCCAGCAGCCAAGCAGGGGGCTCCTACAATGAGCAGTTCTTC	CASSQAGGSYNEQFF
NA	TRBV21-1	TRBJ2-7	NA	TGTGCCAGCAGTTTCCCCCAAGAGCTAGCGGGAGGATTGTCTTACGAGCAGTACTTC	CASSFPQELAGGLSYEQYF
NA	TRBV30	TRBJ2-1	NA	TGTGCCTGGAGTAACCAGGATGAGCAGTTCTTC	CAWSNQDEQFF